The present entry profiles one TCR beta chain with its context. What it recognizes is unknown. These data are taken from a study of T-cell memory formation after mild COVID-19. Broader study findings: Clones contracting day 15 to 85 were balanced CD4/CD8; later expanders leaned CD4+.

CDR3 size: 12 residues. V was clipped by 9 bases and J by 0 bases, with 6 bases between them. TCRdb recomputed calls from the 5' RACE reads with MiXCR, one row per CDR3 protein. The data contain approximately 300,000 distinct CDR3 sequences, roughly 8.2% of them singletons. V usage is TRBV12-3 or TRBV12-4 and J usage is TRBJ1-5, with D unresolved. The material sequenced was PBMCs or a T cell subset sorted from them (not recorded which). The sequence was collected from a young man who had mild COVID-19 (a few samples of this study predate the infection). Cell type and time point are not known. The CDR3 DNA follows: TGTGCCAGAACCTATAGCAATCAGCCCCAGCATTTT. Translating it yields CARTYSNQPQHF.